This T cell receptor (beta chain) was profiled in a study of OX40 agonist ivuxolimab in advanced cancers. Across the whole study: Three patients, one with hepatocellular carcinoma and two with cutaneous melanoma, achieved partial responses.

For this clone: Antigen: not known.

Study conclusions and caveats: Among patients with partial responses at 0.1-3.0 mg/kg, clonal expansion was among the lowest. Normalized T-cell clonal expansion was also low in a subset of nonresponders.

This CDR3 spans 17 amino acids. Germline CDR1 and CDR2: MNHEY and SMNVEV (reference sequence). V gave up 2 bases and J gave up 2 bases; unmatched junction bases: 8. A history of autoimmune disease or systemic immunosuppression excluded patients. The protocol was immunoSEQ multiplex PCR, while the TCRdb copy is restricted to in-frame clones and leaves out a portion. The sample has some 46,000 clones; approximately 91% are singletons. The clonotype originates from an adult with an advanced solid tumor such as melanoma, head and neck, liver or kidney cancer. The sample was CD4+ or CD8+ T cells sorted from blood, taken in a trial of the OX40 agonist ivuxolimab. The rearrangement joins TRBV27 to TRBJ2-7; 11 nucleotides align to TRBD2. The CDR3 sequence is CASSLLPLAGGPYEQYF. CDR3 nucleotide sequence: TGTGCCAGCAGTTTACTCCCGTTAGCGGGGGGGCCCTACGAGCAGTACTTC.